This T cell receptor beta chain was profiled in a study of blood T cell repertoires in COVID-19 (dated by TCRdb to the early 2020s). As for the study more broadly: Samples covering the acute and convalescent phases of COVID-19 were provided by collaborators in the United States, Italy and Spain. The prospective study material was composed of cDNA or gDNA derived from T cells, B-cell-depleted T cells, or PBMCs. The sample metadata nearly always contained a de-identified subject ID, COVID-19 status, age in years and sex. Samples came from the ongoing ImmuneRACE study (first 160 participants) plus 1,254 subjects from 6 global collaborators. Deeply sampled blood TCRbeta repertoires from subjects exposed to, actively infected with, or recovered from COVID-19 were included in the dataset. Where available, HLA class I and class II types were taken from metadata supplied by the sample provider and were not determined by assay-based typing. The repertoires were released in a freely available public database intended as a resource for research on the immune response to SARS-CoV-2. Study-level results and caveats: The amount of clinical and demographic metadata varied by source and participant and was provided uncurated.

The immunoSEQ Assay, a bias-controlled multiplex PCR, was used to amplify TCRbeta CDR3 regions from genomic DNA. As for the original processing: Nucleated cell counts per sample were estimated from amplification of reference gene primers within the assay. Sequence reads were collapsed and filtered to measure the absolute abundance of every unique TCRbeta CDR3 rearrangement. Productive Simpson clonality was computed per sample as the square root of Simpson's diversity index over productive rearrangements. The immuneACCESS repertoire file appears here via TCRdb, limited to in-frame rearrangements. These files lack a portion of the clones; in checked studies, under half of the deficit traces to unresolved V genes, and the cause of the others is not known. V and J calls and clone size follow that table, whereas D and trimming were derived from the DNA. Counted in this sample were 110,000 or so clones; 85% to 90% of them appeared once. About 4.5% of the sample goes to the ten largest clones.

CDR1 and CDR2 are read off the germline V gene (reference sequence) as LGHDT and YNNKEL. V loses 4 bases of germline sequence and J loses 1 base, and the interval between the two ends is 10 bases. The CDR3 goes from the cysteine to the phenylalanine over 14 residues. Only CDR3 DNA remains: 42 bases, in frame from the first base. Whole blood was collected in K2EDTA tubes by collaborating institutions according to the institutions' own protocols. For TCRbeta analysis, collaborators shipped samples as frozen whole blood, isolated PBMCs, or DNA extracted from either of those sample types. Note on this clone: Its specific antigen is unknown. No qualities accompany the bases; no much larger clone lies one base away.

The TCR sequence derives from a woman between 45 and 65 years old with acute or convalescent COVID-19. Recombination linked TRBV3-1 (or the pseudogene TRBV3-2) to TRBJ1-1, with an unclear D gene assignment. Sequenced sample: peripheral blood. The base sequence is TGTGCCAGCAGCCCTGCGCGGCGGAACACTGAAGCTTTCTTT. Translated, this is CASSPARRNTEAFF.